This TCR beta chain emerged from a study of shared clonotypes between healthy human individuals. Germline V gene data show CDR1 as LNHNV and CDR2 as YYDKDF (reference sequence). V lost 0 bases and J 4 bases, leaving 15 bases between the germline ends. The CDR3 is 16 amino acids. Only in-frame clones appear in the TCRdb table, and some are missing; sequencing was by immunoSEQ multiplex PCR. Among roughly 660,000 clones listed, less than 95% were seen once. Those who donated were healthy HIV-negative adults, with no recent acute infections or vaccinations reported. The sample consisted of memory CD8+ T cells from PBMCs. Subset described: CD45RO+ cells pooled with CCR7-negative TemRA cells. The chain employs TRBV15 and TRBJ1-2; D possibly corresponds to TRBD1 (5 bases). The receptor was derived from a man aged 18 to 35 in good health. Some clones in this sample may be carry-over from other donors' samples. The CDR3 here is CATSREAAGPIYGYTF. CDR3 sequence (DNA): TGTGCCACCAGCAGAGAGGCCGCAGGGCCAATCTATGGCTACACCTTC.